A selection of T cell receptor beta chains follows, all from one sample in a study of T cells after yellow fever vaccination. TCRdb re-called the 5' RACE reads with MiXCR, one entry per CDR3 protein. The table shows 280,000 or so distinct CDR3 sequences, with 8.7% occurring only once. The sequenced sample was CD4+ T cells sorted from PBMCs, obtained 5 days after the yellow fever booster vaccination. These receptors were collected from a man younger than 35 who received the YFV17D yellow fever vaccine. CDR3s include the opening cysteine and the closing phenylalanine or tryptophan. D genes are given only for firm matches. Rows may omit the clone size; those that give it use once, few, many or a size class.

cdr3_length j_call d_call clone_size v_call cdr3_nt cdr3_aa
14 TRBJ2-7 NA many TRBV3-1 TGTGCCAGCAGCCAAGGCCAGGGGACCTACGAGCAGTACTTC CASSQGQGTYEQYF
15 TRBJ2-2 TRBD1 NA TRBV5-5 TGTGCCAGCAGCCGTTACAGGGGAAACACCGGGGAGCTGTTTTTT CASSRYRGNTGELFF
12 TRBJ2-1 NA few TRBV5-8 TGTGCCAGCCATCGGGACGTAAATGAGCAGTTCTTC CASHRDVNEQFF
15 TRBJ1-2 NA few TRBV6-5 TGTGCCAGCAGTTACCAGTCAGTATTACCCTATGGCTACACCTTC CASSYQSVLPYGYTF
10 TRBJ1-6 NA NA TRBV7-2 TGTGCCAGCGCCCCGGGCACAGGAGTTTTT CASAPGTGVF
15 TRBJ2-2 TRBD2 NA TRBV2 TGTGCCAGCAGTGGGACTAGCGGGCGCACCGGGGAGCTGTTTTTT CASSGTSGRTGELFF
13 TRBJ2-1 TRBD1 NA TRBV7-7 TGTGCTAGCAGCCAGGACAGGGCAAATGAGCAGTTCTTC CASSQDRANEQFF
16 TRBJ1-5 NA few TRBV24-1 TGTGCCACCAGTGACTCAGGGGAGAGGGGTAATCAGCCCCAGCATTTT CATSDSGERGNQPQHF
14 TRBJ1-2 TRBD1 many TRBV20-1 TGCAGTGCTGGCCGGGACAGGCTTGCCTATGGCTACACCTTC CSAGRDRLAYGYTF
16 TRBJ2-2 NA NA TRBV6-5 TGTGCCAGCAGTTATCGGGGCCGGGCGGGAACCGGGGAGCTGTTTTTT CASSYRGRAGTGELFF
13 TRBJ2-5 NA few TRBV12-3/TRBV12-4 TGTGCCAGCAGACCGGGACGGGCTGAGACCCAGTACTTC CASRPGRAETQYF
14 TRBJ2-7 TRBD1 once TRBV6-8 TGTGCCAGCAGTTTAAGGACAGGGAACTACGAGCAGTACTTC CASSLRTGNYEQYF
13 TRBJ2-1 NA few TRBV15 TGTGCCACCAGCAGAGACGCACATAGGGAGCAGTTCTTC CATSRDAHREQFF
14 TRBJ1-5 TRBD1 few TRBV12-3/TRBV12-4 TGTGCCAGCAGTCAGGGACAGAGCAATCAGCCCCAGCATTTT CASSQGQSNQPQHF
16 TRBJ2-3 TRBD2 few TRBV20-1 TGCAGTGCTAGAGATCCTAGCGGGGGTTCTGGAGATACGCAGTATTTT CSARDPSGGSGDTQYF
12 TRBJ1-4 NA few TRBV30 TGTGCCTGGCTTCGATTATCGGGAAAACTGTTTTTT CAWLRLSGKLFF
15 TRBJ2-7 TRBD1 few TRBV11-2 TGTGCCAGCAGCTTACTCGGGACAGGGTACTACGAGCAGTACTTC CASSLLGTGYYEQYF
15 TRBJ2-3 TRBD2 few TRBV11-1 TGTGCCAGCAGACTTACGGGACTAGTCGCAGATACGCAGTATTTT CASRLTGLVADTQYF
15 TRBJ2-5 NA NA TRBV4-2 TGTGCCAGCAGCCAAGAGGGCCCGGCGGGGTTGACCCAGTACTTC CASSQEGPAGLTQYF
14 TRBJ1-5 NA few TRBV19 TGTGCCAGTACTATGTGGGGGAACGGGCAGCCCCAGCATTTT CASTMWGNGQPQHF
15 TRBJ1-3 NA few TRBV10-3 TGTGCCATCAGCCTGACCCTACCACCCGGAAACACCATATATTTT CAISLTLPPGNTIYF
14 TRBJ2-3 NA few TRBV9 TGTGCCAGCAGCGTAGAGAATAGAATGGATACGCAGTATTTT CASSVENRMDTQYF
13 TRBJ2-7 NA many TRBV11-2 TGTGCCAGCAGCTTAGTGTCAGAATACGAGCAGTACTTC CASSLVSEYEQYF
13 TRBJ2-2 NA NA TRBV7-9 TGTGCCAGCAGCATCCAAGAGACCGGGGAGCTGTTTTTT CASSIQETGELFF
13 TRBJ2-7 NA NA TRBV7-2 TGTGCCAGCAGCTTTAGTTTCCGGTACGAGCAGTACTTC CASSFSFRYEQYF
16 TRBJ1-3 NA NA TRBV6-5 TGTGCCAGCAGTTACTCTTACAGCTACTCTGGAAACACCATATATTTT CASSYSYSYSGNTIYF
15 TRBJ2-2 TRBD2 NA TRBV12-3/TRBV12-4 TGTGCCAGCAGTTTCCAGCGGGGGGCTGGCGGGGAGCTGTTTTTT CASSFQRGAGGELFF
14 TRBJ2-1 NA many TRBV4-3 TGCGCCAGCAGCCAGTCCAGGGCTTCGGATGAGCAGTTCTTC CASSQSRASDEQFF
15 TRBJ1-1 NA NA TRBV19 TGTGCCAGTAGTATAATTTTCGGTCAGAACACTGAAGCTTTCTTT CASSIIFGQNTEAFF
18 TRBJ2-1 NA few TRBV10-3 TGTGCCATCAGTGAGAGTCAGGGGAGGCGGGCCGGTCTTAATGAGCAGTTCTTC CAISESQGRRAGLNEQFF
16 TRBJ1-2 TRBD1 many TRBV14 TGTGCCAGCAGCCACCCGACAGGGAGGGAGCTCTATGGCTACACCTTC CASSHPTGRELYGYTF
16 TRBJ2-7 TRBD2 NA TRBV6-5 TGTGCCAGCAGTTACTCGAGTAGCGGGGTCGCCTACGAGCAGTACTTC CASSYSSSGVAYEQYF
14 TRBJ2-1 NA few TRBV5-1 TGCGCCAGCAGCTGGGGGAGTTGGGAGGATGAGCAGTTCTTC CASSWGSWEDEQFF
14 TRBJ1-6 TRBD1 NA TRBV7-2 TGTGCCAGCAGCTTAGGGACAGGGCCCTCACCCCTCCACTTT CASSLGTGPSPLHF
15 TRBJ2-3 NA many TRBV7-2 TGTGCCAGCAGCTTAGTCGGTCCCGGCACAGATACGCAGTATTTT CASSLVGPGTDTQYF
15 TRBJ2-2 NA NA TRBV5-4 TGTGCCAGCAGCTTGGCGGCAGGGGAGTTCGGGGAGCTGTTTTTT CASSLAAGEFGELFF
12 TRBJ2-1 TRBD2 NA TRBV20-1 TGCGGACAAGCGGGGGGCGTCGATGAGCAGTTCTTC CGQAGGVDEQFF
14 TRBJ1-5 NA few TRBV7-2 TGTGCCAGCAGCTTGAAAGGGTACAATCAGCCCCAGCATTTT CASSLKGYNQPQHF
16 TRBJ2-2 TRBD2 few TRBV19 TGTGCCAGTAGTAGAGCGGGGGCAGCGAACACCGGGGAGCTGTTTTTT CASSRAGAANTGELFF
17 TRBJ2-1 TRBD2 NA TRBV7-3 TGTGCCAGCAGTTTCGTTGGTAGAGCGGGGGACGGCAATGAGCAGTTCTTC CASSFVGRAGDGNEQFF
15 TRBJ2-1 TRBD1 NA TRBV6-5 TGTGCCAGCAGCCGACCGGGACAGGGAATCAATGAGCAGTTCTTC CASSRPGQGINEQFF
15 TRBJ2-1 TRBD2 many TRBV7-2 TGTGCCAGCAGCCAGCGACTAGCGGGGGTCAATGAGCAGTTCTTC CASSQRLAGVNEQFF
14 TRBJ1-4 NA few TRBV28 TGTGCCAGCAGTTTAGGAGGGACCGCTGAAAAACTGTTTTTT CASSLGGTAEKLFF